A selection of T cell receptor beta chains follows, all from one sample in a study of blood T cell repertoires in COVID-19. Some clones are missing from TCRdb's copy, which holds only in-frame ones; the method was immunoSEQ multiplex PCR. The sample records about 100,000 clones, roughly 80% being singletons. Material: peripheral blood. The receptor source for this set is a woman aged 70-85 years with acute or convalescent COVID-19. CDR3s include the opening cysteine and the closing phenylalanine or tryptophan. Fields, in order: D gene, clone size, J gene, V gene, CDR3 DNA, CDR3 protein. A D gene is named only where the DNA matches it firmly. Expanded clones are given a class, and other clones once, few, many or no size at all.

>NA|NA|TRBJ1-1|TRBV7-6
TGTGCCAGCAGCTTAAGCACGGACACTGAAGCTTTCTTT
CASSLSTDTEAFF
>NA|NA|TRBJ1-1|TRBV5-1
TGCGCCAGCAGTCGTGAGGGAAACACTGAAGCTTTCTTT
CASSREGNTEAFF
>NA|NA|TRBJ1-4|TRBV5-5
TGTGCCAGCAGTACGGGCAGGGCGAATGAAAAACTGTTTTTT
CASSTGRANEKLFF
>TRBD1|few|TRBJ1-5|TRBV7-2
TGTGCCAGCAGCTTCGGACAGGAGATAAATCAGCCCCAGCATTTT
CASSFGQEINQPQHF
>NA|NA|TRBJ1-2|TRBV19
TGTGCCAGTAGTATAATTGCAGAGGAGAACTATGGCTACACCTTC
CASSIIAEENYGYTF
>TRBD1|NA|TRBJ1-4|TRBV6-1
TGTGCCAGCAGGCGGACAGGAAATGAAAAACTGTTTTTT
CASRRTGNEKLFF
>NA|few|TRBJ1-1|TRBV6-6
TGTGCCAGCACCAACAGCGGCGGAGCTTTCTTT
CASTNSGGAFF
>TRBD1|NA|TRBJ1-3|TRBV3-1/TRBV3-2
TGTGCCAGCAGCCTCACAGGGGCTGGAAACACCATATATTTT
CASSLTGAGNTIYF
>NA|NA|TRBJ1-1|TRBV29-1
TGCAGCGTTGAAGAAGGGGGGGACACTGAAGCTTTCTTT
CSVEEGGDTEAFF
>NA|NA|TRBJ2-3|TRBV11-2
TGTGCCAGCAGCCTACAACCGGACAGTAACACAGATACGCAGTATTTT
CASSLQPDSNTDTQYF
>TRBD1|NA|TRBJ1-1|TRBV3-1/TRBV3-2
TGTGCCAGCAGCCCAGCCGGGACAGGGGGCTTTGAAGCTTTCTTT
CASSPAGTGGFEAFF
>NA|once|TRBJ2-7|TRBV11-2
TGTGCCAGCAGCTTAGATCTGTTGAGCTCCTACGAGCAGTACTTC
CASSLDLLSSYEQYF
>NA|NA|TRBJ1-2|TRBV12-3/TRBV12-4
TGTGCCAGCAGTGCGGTCTCCTATGGCTACACCTTC
CASSAVSYGYTF
>NA|NA|TRBJ1-1|TRBV18
TGTGCCAGCTCACCACCGGGAGGTCTTTCAGCCTTAAGCTCGTTT
CASSPPGGLSALSSF
>TRBD1|NA|TRBJ1-6|TRBV18
TGTGCCAGCTCACCGGGGACAGAACCGCAGACCCTCCACTTT
CASSPGTEPQTLHF
>NA|NA|TRBJ1-1|TRBV30
TGTGCCTGGAGCGGTCACGGGGGCTGGGGGGGCAGTGAAGCTTTCTTT
CAWSGHGGWGGSEAFF
>TRBD2|once|TRBJ2-5|TRBV4-2
TGTGCCAGCAGCCAGGAGGGTAGGCTAGCGGGGTATCAAGAGACCCAGTACTTC
CASSQEGRLAGYQETQYF
>NA|NA|TRBJ2-3|TRBV4-2
TGTGCCAGCAGCCAAGAGGGCAGAGACACAGATACGCAGTATTTT
CASSQEGRDTDTQYF
>NA|NA|TRBJ2-5|TRBV2
TGTGCCAGCAGTGATATGGAGACCCAGTACTTC
CASSDMETQYF
>NA|NA|TRBJ1-3|TRBV6-5
TGTGCCAGCAACGCAGGGTCAGGAAACACCATATATTTT
CASNAGSGNTIYF
>NA|NA|TRBJ2-6|TRBV5-5
TGTGCCAGCAGCTGGGGAGTCTCTGGGGCCAACGTCCTGACTTTC
CASSWGVSGANVLTF
>TRBD1|few|TRBJ1-5|TRBV7-9
TGTGCCAGCAGCTCACTGACAGGGCTCCAGCCCCAGCATTTT
CASSSLTGLQPQHF
>NA|NA|TRBJ1-2|TRBV24-1
TGTGCCACCAGTGATCCCAACAGGGATCGCTACACCTTC
CATSDPNRDRYTF
>NA|NA|TRBJ2-7|TRBV3-1/TRBV3-2
TGTGCCAGCAGCCAAAGGGGCAGGGACGAGCAGTACTTC
CASSQRGRDEQYF
>TRBD2|NA|TRBJ2-6|TRBV11-2
TGTGCCAGCAGCCCTGTAGCGGGTTCTGGGGCCAACGTCCTGACTTTC
CASSPVAGSGANVLTF
>NA|few|TRBJ2-4|TRBV27
TGTGCCAGCAGTTTTGCCGGGGAAAACATTCAGTACTTC
CASSFAGENIQYF
>NA|NA|TRBJ1-3|TRBV5-6
TGTGCCAGCAGCTTGGCTAGCGGCGGACCGGGAAACACCATATATTTT
CASSLASGGPGNTIYF
>TRBD1|NA|TRBJ1-6|TRBV18
TGTGCCAGCTCACCACAAGGACAGGGTCCGATATATAATTCACCCCTCCACTTT
CASSPQGQGPIYNSPLHF
>NA|few|TRBJ1-1|TRBV18
TGTGCCAGCTCAGCATCCCTATCCCGGGGCACTGAAGCTTTCTTT
CASSASLSRGTEAFF
>TRBD1|NA|TRBJ2-5|TRBV25-1
TGTGCCAGAAAAACTACCCTACGGGACAGAGGCCGAGAGACCCAGTACTTC
CARKTTLRDRGRETQYF
>NA|once|TRBJ1-6|TRBV5-6
TGTGCCAGCAGCTTGGTTCTGGGAGCGTCTAGATATAATTCACCCCTCCACTTT
CASSLVLGASRYNSPLHF
>TRBD2|NA|TRBJ2-5|TRBV19
TGTGCCAGTACCGGACTAGCGGGCGCTCAAGAGACCCAGTACTTC
CASTGLAGAQETQYF
>NA|NA|TRBJ1-1|TRBV5-1
TGCGCCAGCAGCTTGATCACAGGTATCCCTGAAGCTTTCTTT
CASSLITGIPEAFF
>NA|NA|TRBJ1-1|TRBV3-1/TRBV3-2
TGTGCCAGCAGCCAATATTCAGGGGCGGGCGAGAACACTGAAGCTTTCTTT
CASSQYSGAGENTEAFF
>NA|NA|TRBJ2-5|TRBV6-2/TRBV6-3
TGTGCCAGCAGTTACAATAGGAGGGGCGCCCGCGAGACCCAGTACTTC
CASSYNRRGARETQYF
>NA|NA|TRBJ1-1|TRBV9
TGTGCCAGCAACCTGGAAGGGGTGAACACTGAAGCTTTCTTT
CASNLEGVNTEAFF
>NA|NA|TRBJ1-2|TRBV6-5
TGTGCCAGCAGCCCGGGTCTCAAGGTTTACTACACCTTC
CASSPGLKVYYTF
>TRBD2|NA|TRBJ2-1|TRBV4-1
TGCGCCAGCAGCCAAAAGCCACTAGCGGGGCTGAACTCCTACAATGAGCAGTTCTTC
CASSQKPLAGLNSYNEQFF
>NA|NA|TRBJ1-4|TRBV12-5
TGTGCTAGTGGTTTGGGGACAGAGAATGAAAAACTGTTTTTT
CASGLGTENEKLFF
>TRBD1|NA|TRBJ2-1|TRBV3-1/TRBV3-2
TGTGCCAGCGAACGGACAGGGAATAATGAGCAGTTCTTC
CASERTGNNEQFF